This record concerns one T cell receptor beta chain sequence. Its antigen is unidentified. The sample is drawn from a study of cytomegalovirus exposure and HLA in healthy donors. Germline values: CDR1 ENHRY, CDR2 SYGVKD. The V and J ends lost 6 bases and 3 bases respectively, with 9 bases between them. There are 12 residues in the CDR3. PCR used 60 Vbeta primers and 13 Jbeta primers. Only in-frame clones appear in the TCRdb table, and some are missing; sequencing was by immunoSEQ multiplex PCR. The sample yields roughly 120,000 clones, 76% seen once. Findings and caveats of the study: Later analysis associated a missense DCLRE1C variant with TCR beta V- and J-gene trimming.

The source material was PBMCs. The genes are TRBV10-3 and TRBJ2-7, with TRBD1 as a possible D gene (5 bases). The origin of this receptor is a woman aged 45-59 years in good health and CMV-seropositive. The CDR3: CAIRDQGYEQYF. Here the CDR3 DNA reads TGTGCCATCAGGGACCAGGGCTACGAGCAGTACTTC.